This TCR beta chain was captured by sequencing in a study of early T cells in non-severe SARS-CoV-2 infection. At the level of the study: The input, bulk RNA from unsorted whole blood, was sequenced, and chains were unpaired. Findings and caveats of the study: Anti-spike CD8 responses were favored in VDJdb matching, and private and CD4 specificities were missed.

The protocol attached unique molecular identifiers to individual cDNA molecules. TCRdb redid the calling of the 5' RACE reads with MiXCR, one entry per CDR3 protein. The table records about 25,000 distinct CDR3 sequences, 4% to 5.5% of them present only once. Trimming removed 4 bases at V and 5 bases at J, with 20 bases between. The CDR3 extends over 16 amino acids. Germline CDR1 is MNHNS and CDR2 is SASEGT. This clonotype was detected ten times or more. What it recognizes is unknown. The sequenced sample consisted of whole blood. The V gene is TRBV6-1, the J gene TRBJ1-1; tentatively, D is TRBD1 (5 bases). The TCR originated in an adult who was a healthcare worker with PCR-confirmed SARS-CoV-2 infection or an uninfected control (not recorded which). CDR3 in DNA: TGTGCCAGCAGTGTTCCGGGACTCAACGGGCATACTGAAGCTTTCTTT. Translated, it gives CASSVPGLNGHTEAFF.